Shown below are 4 T cell receptor beta chains from a single sample sequenced in a study of Ad26.COV2.S vaccination and SARS-CoV-2 variants. The data were produced by immunoSEQ multiplex PCR, yet TCRdb's version contains in-frame clones alone and is incomplete. Of about 350,000 clones listed, roughly nine tenths are singletons. Sequencing used peripheral blood, obtained after recovery from COVID-19. All receptors derive from a human donor who had recovered from COVID-19.

The chain links TRBV10-1 to TRBJ1-1; D is uncertain. Per the germline V gene, CDR1 is WNHNN and CDR2 is SYGVQD (reference sequence). CDR3 length: 13 amino acids. Between the trimmed V and J ends, which lost 0 bases and 8 bases, there was a span of 10 bases. In DNA, the CDR3 is TGCGCCAGCAGTGAGTCCGGACTTCCCGAAGCTTTCTTT. Protein product: CASSESGLPEAFF.

The V call is TRBV9, the J call TRBJ2-1, with D perhaps given as TRBD1 or TRBD2 (5 bases each). This CDR3 contains 15 residues. CDR1 is SGDLS, CDR2 YYNGEE, per germline. V was trimmed by 0 bases and J by 4 bases, leaving 11 bases between them. The CDR3 region is CASSVAGTPYNEQFF. The CDR3 DNA follows: TGTGCCAGCAGCGTAGCTGGGACCCCTTACAATGAGCAGTTCTTC.

The chain combines TRBV5-4 with TRBJ2-5; weak D call: TRBD1 (5 bases). The V end lost 2 bases, the J end lost 0 bases, and 14 bases lay between the germline ends. The CDR3 extends over 16 amino acids. The V gene's germline CDR1 is SGHNT and CDR2 YYREEE (reference sequence). CDR3 protein: CASSFGGKGYQETQYF. The CDR3 DNA is TGTGCCAGCAGCTTCGGCGGCAAGGGGTACCAAGAGACCCAGTACTTC.

This clone was observed a single time. An end of the junction does not agree with germline; a read error may underlie this. The rearrangement links TRBV18 to TRBJ2-3, with D uncertain. This CDR3 is 13 amino acids long. Looked up from germline, CDR1 is KGHSH and CDR2 is LQKENI. The CDR3: CAVGRTQPDTQYF. The CDR3, as DNA: TGCGCAGTCGGGCGAACCCAGCCAGATACGCAGTATTTT.